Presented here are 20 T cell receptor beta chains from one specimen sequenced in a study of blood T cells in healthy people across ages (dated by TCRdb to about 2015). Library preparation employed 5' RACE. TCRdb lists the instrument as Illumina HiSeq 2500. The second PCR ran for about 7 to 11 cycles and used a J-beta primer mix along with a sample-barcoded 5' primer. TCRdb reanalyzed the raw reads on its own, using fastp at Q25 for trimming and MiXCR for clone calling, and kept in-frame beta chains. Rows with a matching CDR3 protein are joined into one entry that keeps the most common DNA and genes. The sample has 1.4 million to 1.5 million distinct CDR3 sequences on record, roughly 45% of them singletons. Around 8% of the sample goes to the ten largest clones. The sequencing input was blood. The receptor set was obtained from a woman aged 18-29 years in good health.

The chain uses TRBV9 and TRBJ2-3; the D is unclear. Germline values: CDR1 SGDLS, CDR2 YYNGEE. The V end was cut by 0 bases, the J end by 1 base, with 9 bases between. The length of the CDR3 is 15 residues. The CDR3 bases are TGTGCCAGCAGCGTAGTGTCTACAGGCACAGATACGCAGTATTTT. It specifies CASSVVSTGTDTQYF.

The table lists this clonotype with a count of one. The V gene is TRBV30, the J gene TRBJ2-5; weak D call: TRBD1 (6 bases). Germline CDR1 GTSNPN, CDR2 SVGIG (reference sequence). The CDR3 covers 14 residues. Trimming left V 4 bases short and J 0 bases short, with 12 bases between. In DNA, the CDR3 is TGTGCCTGGAACAGACAGGTCCACCAAGAGACCCAGTACTTC. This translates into CAWNRQVHQETQYF.

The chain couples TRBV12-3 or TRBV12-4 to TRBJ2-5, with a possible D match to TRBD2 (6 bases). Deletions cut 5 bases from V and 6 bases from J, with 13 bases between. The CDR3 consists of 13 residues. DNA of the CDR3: TGTGCCAGCAGTCTTAGCGGCGCGAAGACCCAGTACTTC. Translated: CASSLSGAKTQYF.

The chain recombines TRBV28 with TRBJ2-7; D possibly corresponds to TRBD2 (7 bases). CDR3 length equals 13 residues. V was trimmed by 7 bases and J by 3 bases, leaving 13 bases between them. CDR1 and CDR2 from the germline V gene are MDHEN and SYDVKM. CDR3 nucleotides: TGTGCCAGCATCGGGGGCGGGGGCTACGAGCAGTACTTC. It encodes CASIGGGGYEQYF.

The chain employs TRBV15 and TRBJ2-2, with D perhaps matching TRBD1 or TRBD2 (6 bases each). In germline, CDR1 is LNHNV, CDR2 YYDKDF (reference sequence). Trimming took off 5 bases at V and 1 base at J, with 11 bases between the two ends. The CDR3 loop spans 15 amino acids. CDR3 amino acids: CATSDGGWNTGELFF. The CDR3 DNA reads TGTGCCACCAGCGACGGGGGCTGGAACACCGGGGAGCTGTTTTTT.

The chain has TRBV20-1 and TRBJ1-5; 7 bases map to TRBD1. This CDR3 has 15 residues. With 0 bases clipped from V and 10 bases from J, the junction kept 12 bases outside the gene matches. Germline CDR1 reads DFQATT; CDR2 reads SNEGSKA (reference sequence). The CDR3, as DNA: TGCAGTGCTAGAGACCCCAAGGGGGCCCATTCCCCCCAGCATTTT. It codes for CSARDPKGAHSPQHF.

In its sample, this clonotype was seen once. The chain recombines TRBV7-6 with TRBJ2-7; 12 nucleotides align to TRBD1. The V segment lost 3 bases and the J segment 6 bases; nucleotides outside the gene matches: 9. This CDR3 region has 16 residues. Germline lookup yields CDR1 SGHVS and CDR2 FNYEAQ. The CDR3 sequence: CASSLRPGQGATEQYF. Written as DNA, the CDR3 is TGTGCCAGCAGCTTGCGACCGGGACAGGGGGCCACCGAGCAGTACTTC.

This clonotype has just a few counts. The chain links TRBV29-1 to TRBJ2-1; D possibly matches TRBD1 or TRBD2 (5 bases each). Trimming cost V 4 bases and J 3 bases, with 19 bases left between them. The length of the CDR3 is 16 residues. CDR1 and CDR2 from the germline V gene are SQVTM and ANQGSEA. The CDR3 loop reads CSVGGRDPSIYNEQFF. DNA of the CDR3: TGCAGCGTTGGTGGCAGGGACCCCTCAATCTACAATGAGCAGTTCTTC.

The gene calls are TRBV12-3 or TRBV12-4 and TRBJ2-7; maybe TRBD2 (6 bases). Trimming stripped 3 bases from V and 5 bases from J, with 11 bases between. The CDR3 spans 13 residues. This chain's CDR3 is CASSLGLPNEQYF. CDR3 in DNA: TGTGCCAGCAGTTTGGGACTCCCTAACGAGCAGTACTTC.

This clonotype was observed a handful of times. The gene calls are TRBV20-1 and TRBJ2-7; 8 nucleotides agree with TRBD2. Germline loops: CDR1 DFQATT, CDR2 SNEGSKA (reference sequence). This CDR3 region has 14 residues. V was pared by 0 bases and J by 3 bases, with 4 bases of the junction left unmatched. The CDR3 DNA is TGCAGTGCTAGAGATCGGGGACTAGACTACGAGCAGTACTTC. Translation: CSARDRGLDYEQYF.

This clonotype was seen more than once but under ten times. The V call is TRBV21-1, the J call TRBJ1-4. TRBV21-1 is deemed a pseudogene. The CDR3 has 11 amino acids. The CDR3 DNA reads TGTGCCAGCAGCAAAGGCGAAAAACTGTTTTTT. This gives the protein CASSKGEKLFF.

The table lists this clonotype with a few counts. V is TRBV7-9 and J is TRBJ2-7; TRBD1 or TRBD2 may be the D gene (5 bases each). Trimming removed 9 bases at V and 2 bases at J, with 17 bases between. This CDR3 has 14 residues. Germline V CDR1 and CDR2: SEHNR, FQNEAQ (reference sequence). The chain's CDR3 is CASQDGDGTYEQYF. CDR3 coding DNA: TGTGCCAGTCAAGATGGGGACGGAACCTACGAGCAGTACTTC.

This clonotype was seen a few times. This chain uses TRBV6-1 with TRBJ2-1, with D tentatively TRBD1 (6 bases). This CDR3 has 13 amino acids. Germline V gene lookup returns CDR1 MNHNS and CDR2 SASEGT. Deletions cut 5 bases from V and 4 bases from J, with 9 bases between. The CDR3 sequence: CASSRQVYNEQFF. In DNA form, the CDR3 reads TGTGCCAGCAGTAGACAGGTTTACAATGAGCAGTTCTTC.

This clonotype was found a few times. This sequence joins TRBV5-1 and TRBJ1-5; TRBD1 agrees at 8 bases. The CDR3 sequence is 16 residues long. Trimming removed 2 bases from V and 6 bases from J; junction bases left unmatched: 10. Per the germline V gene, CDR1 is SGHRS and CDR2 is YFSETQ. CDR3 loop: CASSFLDRVICQPQHF. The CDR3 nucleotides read TGCGCCAGCAGCTTTTTGGACAGGGTGATTTGTCAGCCCCAGCATTTT.

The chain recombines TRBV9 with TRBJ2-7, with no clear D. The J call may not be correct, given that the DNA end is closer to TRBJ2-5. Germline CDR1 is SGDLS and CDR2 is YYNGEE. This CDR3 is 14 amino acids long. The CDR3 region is CASSAEVPGETQYF. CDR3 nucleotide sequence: TGTGCCAGCAGCGCTGAAGTGCCCGGGGAGACCCAGTACTTC.

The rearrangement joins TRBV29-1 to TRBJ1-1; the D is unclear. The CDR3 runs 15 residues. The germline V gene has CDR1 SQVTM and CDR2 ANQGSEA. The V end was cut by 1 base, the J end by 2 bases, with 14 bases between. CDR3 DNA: TGCAGCGTTGAAGTGATGGCAGAGGGTAACACTGAAGCTTTCTTT. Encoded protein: CSVEVMAEGNTEAFF.

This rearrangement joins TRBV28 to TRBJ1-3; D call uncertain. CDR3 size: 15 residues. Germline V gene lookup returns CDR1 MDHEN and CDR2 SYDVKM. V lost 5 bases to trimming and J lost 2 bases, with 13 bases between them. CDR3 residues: CASSPSGMAGNTIYF. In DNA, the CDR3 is TGTGCCAGCAGTCCGAGTGGAATGGCTGGAAACACCATATATTTT.

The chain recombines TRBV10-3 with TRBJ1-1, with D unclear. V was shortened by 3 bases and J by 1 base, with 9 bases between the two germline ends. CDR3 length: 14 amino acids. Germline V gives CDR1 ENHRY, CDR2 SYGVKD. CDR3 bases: TGTGCCATCAGTGAATCGTTCGGGAACACTGAAGCTTTCTTT. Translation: CAISESFGNTEAFF.

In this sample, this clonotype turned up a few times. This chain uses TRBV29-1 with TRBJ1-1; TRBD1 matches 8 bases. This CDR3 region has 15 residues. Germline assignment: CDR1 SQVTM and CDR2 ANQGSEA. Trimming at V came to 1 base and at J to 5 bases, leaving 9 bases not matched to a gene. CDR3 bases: TGCAGCGTTGAAGTCAGGGGGCGGTGGTGGACTGAAGCTTTCTTT. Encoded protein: CSVEVRGRWWTEAFF.

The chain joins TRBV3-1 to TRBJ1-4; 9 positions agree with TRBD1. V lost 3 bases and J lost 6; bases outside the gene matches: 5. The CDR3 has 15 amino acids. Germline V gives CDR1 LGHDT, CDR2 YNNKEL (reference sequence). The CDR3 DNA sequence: TGTGCCAGCAGCCAGGGACAGGGTAGTCATGAAAAACTGTTTTTT. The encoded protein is CASSQGQGSHEKLFF.